This T cell receptor (beta chain) appears in the sequencing data of a study of cytomegalovirus exposure and HLA in healthy donors. The PCR ran on 60 Vbeta and 13 Jbeta primers. TCRdb's copy holds only in-frame clones and misses some; the assay was immunoSEQ multiplex PCR. This sample has under 250,000 clones, with roughly 80% found just once. This clone was counted only a few times. The CDR3 consists of 15 residues. V was clipped by 3 bases and J by 5 bases; unmatched bases: 7. Germline values: CDR1 SGHRS, CDR2 YFSETQ. The specimen was PBMCs. This TCR was sampled from a man aged 40-49 years in good health and CMV-seropositive. This chain links TRBV5-1 with TRBJ2-1; TRBD2 agrees at 8 bases. In nucleotides, the CDR3 is TGCGCCAGCAGCTACACTAGCGGAATTAACAATGAGCAGTTCTTC. The encoded protein is CASSYTSGINNEQFF. The variable domain in full, with the rest retrieved from reference TRBV5-1 and TRBJ2-1, is KAGVTQTPRYLIKTRGQQVTLSCSPISGHRSVSWYQQTPGQGLQFLFEYFSETQRNKGNFPGRFSGRQFSNSRSEMNVSTLELGDSALYLCASSYTSGINNEQFFGPGTRLTVL.